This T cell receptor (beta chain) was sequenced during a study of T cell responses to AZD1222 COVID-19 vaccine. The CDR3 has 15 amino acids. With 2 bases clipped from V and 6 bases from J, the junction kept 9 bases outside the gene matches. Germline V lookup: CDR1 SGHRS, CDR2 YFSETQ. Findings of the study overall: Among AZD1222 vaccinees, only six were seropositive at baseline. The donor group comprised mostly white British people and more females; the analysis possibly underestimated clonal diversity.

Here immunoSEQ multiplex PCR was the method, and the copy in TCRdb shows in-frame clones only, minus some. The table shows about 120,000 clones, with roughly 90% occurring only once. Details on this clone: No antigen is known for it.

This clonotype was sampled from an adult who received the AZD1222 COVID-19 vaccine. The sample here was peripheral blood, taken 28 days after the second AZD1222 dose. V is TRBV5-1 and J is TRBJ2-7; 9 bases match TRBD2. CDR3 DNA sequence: TGCGCCAGCAGCTTCTCGGCTAGCGGGAACGGCGAGCAGTACTTC. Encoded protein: CASSFSASGNGEQYF.